The present T cell receptor (beta chain) was sequenced within a study of CD8 T cells in ankylosing spondylitis. Findings of the study overall: Seemingly characteristic of ankylosing spondylitis blood was a TCR beta motif consisting of about 8 highly homologous variants.

In TCRdb, the 5' RACE reads were re-called with MiXCR into one record per CDR3 protein. The table records 750,000 to 850,000 distinct CDR3 sequences, 12% of them present only once. V gave up 2 bases and J gave up 7 bases; unmatched junction bases: 15. CDR1 is SGHRS, CDR2 YFSETQ, per germline. CDR3 size: 17 residues. Worth noting for this clonotype: Its antigen remains unidentified.

This receptor was taken from a male donor with ankylosing spondylitis. The V gene is TRBV5-1, the J gene TRBJ2-1; 7 nucleotides line up with TRBD1. Sample: blood, either unsorted or a sorted T cell fraction (not recorded which). The CDR3 nucleotides are TGCGCCAGCAGCTTAAATGGATTCGAGGGGGCGCGGAATGAGCAGTTCTTC. It yields the protein CASSLNGFEGARNEQFF.